These 2 T cell receptor beta chains came from one sample sequenced in a study of human versus mouse CDR3 diversity and MHC coevolution. Measured with immunoSEQ multiplex PCR; TCRdb has only the in-frame clones, and not every one. The sample holds about 77,000 clones, less than 95% seen once. Sequenced material: naive CD4+ T cells from blood. As to subset: CD45RO-negative CD62L-positive naive CD4 T cells. The origin of the receptors is a person aged 30-69 years in good health.

The chain links TRBV20-1 to TRBJ2-3; D call uncertain. Between the trimmed V and J ends, which lost 5 bases and 4 bases, there was a span of 4 bases. This CDR3 spans 10 amino acids. Germline V lookup: CDR1 DFQATT, CDR2 SNEGSKA (reference sequence). The CDR3 nucleotides read TGCAGTGCTCATGCAGATACGCAGTATTTT. It codes for CSAHADTQYF.

This chain uses TRBV10-3 with TRBJ2-7, with a tentative D call TRBD1 (5 bases). The length of the CDR3 is 12 residues. Germline V lookup: CDR1 ENHRY, CDR2 SYGVKD. V was clipped by 3 bases and J by 4 bases, with 7 bases between them. The CDR3 loop reads CAISDRAYEQYF. In DNA form, the CDR3 reads TGTGCCATCAGTGACAGGGCGTACGAGCAGTACTTC.